The 17 T cell receptor beta chains below all came from one sample that was sequenced in a study of blood T cells in healthy people across ages. A second PCR, run for roughly 6 to 11 cycles, used a sample-barcoded 5' primer plus a J-beta primer mix. TCRdb called the 5' RACE reads again in MiXCR, with one record for every CDR3 protein. The data contain 1.5 million to 2 million distinct CDR3 sequences, around half of them singletons. The sequencing sample was made of blood. The receptors derive from a middle-aged woman in good health.

This clonotype was observed a few times. The chain carries TRBV5-5 and TRBJ2-4, with D unresolved. The length of the CDR3 is 13 residues. Germline V lookup: CDR1 SGHKS, CDR2 YYEKEE (reference sequence). Trimming left V 6 bases short and J 2 bases short, with 9 bases between. The CDR3 region is CASTRQPKNIQYF. In DNA form, the CDR3 reads TGTGCCAGCACCCGGCAACCCAAAAACATTCAGTACTTC.

The CDR3 protein is CASSQDQVGQPQHF. CDR3 nucleotide sequence: TGCGCCAGCAGCCAAGACCAGGTCGGTCAGCCCCAGCATTTT. The J gene is TRBJ1-5, the V gene TRBV4-3; D is unresolved. Germline loops: CDR1 LGHNA, CDR2 YSLEER. The CDR3 length is 14 residues. The V and J ends lost 0 bases and 6 bases respectively, with 9 bases between them.

This clonotype has more than one count but fewer than ten. This chain connects TRBV20-1 to TRBJ1-2, with 10 nucleotides matching TRBD1. Trimming removed 6 bases from V and 7 bases from J; junction bases left unmatched: 23. The CDR3 sequence is 18 residues long. Germline CDR1 DFQATT, CDR2 SNEGSKA (reference sequence). The CDR3 nucleotides read TGCAGTGCAAACCTTAATTTAGTCGCGGGACAGGGGCCTGCTGGCTACACCTTC. Protein: CSANLNLVAGQGPAGYTF.

This chain uses TRBV5-6 with TRBJ1-5; no reliable D call. Per the germline V gene, CDR1 is SGHDT and CDR2 is YYEEEE. The CDR3 runs to 16 residues. The germline V and J ends were trimmed by 5 bases and 3 bases, with 18 bases remaining between them. The CDR3 nucleotides are TGTGCCAGCAGTTCCGTCACGGATCGGGCCAATCAGCCCCAGCATTTT. Translation gives CASSSVTDRANQPQHF. Full variable domain (rest looked up from reference TRBV5-6 and TRBJ1-5): DAGVTQSPTHLIKTRGQQVTLRCSPKSGHDTVSWYQQALGQGPQFIFQYYEEEERQRGNFPDRFSGHQFPNYSSELNVNALLLGDSALYLCASSSVTDRANQPQHFGDGTRLSIL.

V usage is TRBV6-2 or TRBV6-3 and J usage is TRBJ2-3; D gene uncertain. With 0 bases removed from V and 2 bases from J, the gap between germline ends came to 12 bases. The V gene's germline CDR1 is MNHEY and CDR2 SVGEGT. This CDR3 has 16 residues. This CDR3 is CASSYSPTPDTDTQYF. The CDR3 region has the DNA TGTGCCAGCAGTTACTCGCCCACTCCTGACACAGATACGCAGTATTTT.

V gene TRBV7-2 combines with J gene TRBJ2-1; no firm D call. Judging by the DNA end, TRBJ2-7 fits better; the J call may be wrong. The CDR3 contains 14 residues. Germline CDR1 is SGHTA and CDR2 is FQGNSA. The CDR3 loop is CASSPTGPQNEQYF. CDR3 nucleotide sequence: TGTGCCAGCAGCCCCACGGGCCCGCAGAATGAGCAGTACTTC.

The chain employs TRBV15 and TRBJ1-4; tentatively, D is TRBD1 (5 bases). This CDR3 contains 12 residues. CDR1 is LNHNV and CDR2 is YYDKDF in the germline V gene (reference sequence). Trimming cost V 0 bases and J 13 bases, with 9 bases left between them. The CDR3 protein is CATSRDLTALFF. The CDR3 nucleotides are TGTGCCACCAGCAGAGATCTGACAGCACTGTTTTTT.

This rearrangement joins TRBV7-3 to TRBJ2-1; D ambiguous. V was clipped by 9 bases and J by 5 bases, with 23 bases between them. The CDR3 contains 16 residues. CDR1 SGHTA and CDR2 FQGTGA come from the germline V gene. The CDR3 sequence: CASGLVGASLDNEQFF. The CDR3 DNA sequence: TGTGCCAGTGGTCTTGTTGGAGCGTCTTTGGACAATGAGCAGTTCTTC.

The J gene is TRBJ1-2, the V gene TRBV4-2, with a tentative D call TRBD1 (5 bases). Germline V CDR1 and CDR2: LGHNA, YNFKEQ. This CDR3 is 15 amino acids long. The V gene lost 0 bases and the J gene lost 7 bases, with 15 bases spanning the gap. The CDR3 here is CASSQDQRQGIGYTF. CDR3 DNA: TGTGCCAGCAGCCAAGATCAACGGCAGGGTATTGGCTACACCTTC.

The chain combines TRBV19 with TRBJ1-2; D call uncertain. In germline, CDR1 is LNHDA, CDR2 SQIVND (reference sequence). Trimming cost V 2 bases and J 6 bases, with 13 bases left between them. This CDR3 is 14 amino acids long. The CDR3 region has the DNA TGTGCCAGTAGTATAAGAGGGCCTAATAATGGCTACACCTTC. Its protein product is CASSIRGPNNGYTF.

The rearrangement links TRBV6-2 or TRBV6-3 to TRBJ2-6; D remains unclear. Trimming removed 3 bases at V and 3 bases at J, with 9 bases between. This CDR3 region has 15 residues. CDR1 and CDR2 (germline): MNHEY, SVGEGT. The CDR3 region is CASSYLADGANVLTF. CDR3 DNA: TGTGCCAGCAGTTATCTGGCCGATGGGGCCAACGTCCTGACTTTC.

The gene calls are TRBV6-6 and TRBJ2-5; the match to TRBD1 covers 9 bases. The CDR3 runs 16 residues. V shed 2 bases, J shed 1 base, and the junction held 5 bases outside the gene matches. Looked up from germline, CDR1 is MNHNY and CDR2 is SVGAGI (reference sequence). As DNA, the CDR3 is TGTGCCAGCAGTTACCGGACAGGGGACATCCAAGAGACCCAGTACTTC. Translation: CASSYRTGDIQETQYF.

This clonotype was counted once. This chain joins TRBV9 and TRBJ1-4, with D possibly being TRBD1 (6 bases). This CDR3 spans 16 amino acids. V lost 3 bases and J 7 bases, leaving 19 bases between the germline ends. The germline CDR1 and CDR2 sequences are SGDLS and YYNGEE. CDR3 bases: TGTGCCAGCAGCGCTTCCGCCTGGGGGGCCGGTGAAAAACTGTTTTTT. Encoded protein: CASSASAWGAGEKLFF.

The V call is TRBV7-2, the J call TRBJ1-1, with a possible D match to TRBD1 (5 bases). The CDR3 totals 12 residues. The germline CDR1 and CDR2 sequences are SGHTA and FQGNSA. The V and J ends lost 4 bases and 7 bases respectively, with 10 bases between them. The CDR3 sequence: CASSSRQSEAFF. CDR3 DNA sequence: TGTGCCAGCAGCTCAAGACAGAGTGAAGCTTTCTTT.

V gene TRBV20-1 combines with J gene TRBJ2-4; D is unresolved. Germline CDR1 reads DFQATT; CDR2 reads SNEGSKA (reference sequence). Trimming shortened V by 5 bases and J by 3 bases, and 14 bases separated the two germline ends. The CDR3 covers 14 residues. The CDR3 region has the DNA TGCAGTGCTCGACGGGTGGCGATCAAAAACATTCAGTACTTC. This sequence encodes CSARRVAIKNIQYF.

The CDR3 loop reads CSACRGTSGGNEQFF. The CDR3 nucleotides are TGCAGTGCTTGCCGTGGGACTAGCGGGGGTAATGAGCAGTTCTTC. The J gene is TRBJ2-1, the V gene TRBV20-1; 14 nucleotides align to TRBD2. Germline V CDR1 and CDR2: DFQATT, SNEGSKA (reference sequence). The V gene end was trimmed by 5 bases and the J gene end by 7 bases; junction bases not matched to a gene: 7. The CDR3 runs 15 residues.

This chain uses TRBV29-1 with TRBJ2-1, with a tentative D call TRBD2 (6 bases). The last part of the DNA fits TRBJ2-7 better; the J call may be wrong. This CDR3 comprises 12 residues. Germline V lookup: CDR1 SQVTM, CDR2 ANQGSEA. The CDR3 reads CSAVSGVNEQYF. Written as DNA, the CDR3 is TGCAGCGCCGTATCGGGGGTCAATGAGCAGTACTTC.